One and the same sample provided the 25 T cell receptor beta chains below, sequenced in a study of blood T cell repertoires in COVID-19. The method was immunoSEQ multiplex PCR; TCRdb's version includes in-frame clones alone and lacks a portion of them. The sample holds approximately 160,000 clones, approximately 82% seen once. Material for sequencing was PBMCs or T cells enriched from blood (not recorded which). The receptors shown here come from a woman aged 45-59 years who had recovered from COVID-19.

This chain connects TRBV7-8 to TRBJ2-7; tentative D call: TRBD2 (6 bases). Germline V gene data show CDR1 as SGHVS and CDR2 as FQNEAQ. V lost 3 bases and J 1 base, leaving 19 bases between the germline ends. The CDR3 sequence is 17 residues long. The CDR3 coding sequence is TGTGCCAGCAGCTTCCCCTCGGGCGGGGATCCATCCTACGAGCAGTACGTC. This translates into CASSFPSGGDPSYEQYV.

The chain joins TRBV7-8 to TRBJ1-1; 8 nucleotides line up with TRBD1. The CDR3 runs 17 residues. In germline, CDR1 is SGHVS, CDR2 FQNEAQ. With V trimmed by 5 bases and J by 5 bases, 16 bases remained unmatched. CDR3 loop: CASSPIGGSGGRTEAFF. The CDR3 bases are TGTGCCAGCAGCCCTATAGGGGGATCAGGGGGCCGAACTGAAGCTTTCTTT.

This chain connects TRBV30 to TRBJ1-2; the D is unclear. V lost 3 bases, J lost 4 bases, and 12 bases lay in between. Germline lookup yields CDR1 GTSNPN and CDR2 SVGIG (reference sequence). The CDR3 spans 13 residues. CDR3 coding DNA: TGTGCCTGGAGATTGGAGACTACCTATGGCTACACCTTC. Its translation: CAWRLETTYGYTF.

CDR3 residues: CASSLEYGTGLSGTEAFF. The CDR3, as DNA: TGCGCCAGCAGCTTGGAATATGGGACAGGGCTTAGCGGCACTGAAGCTTTCTTT. This rearrangement joins TRBV5-1 to TRBJ1-1; 9 positions agree with TRBD1. The CDR3 length is 18 residues. V lost 0 bases, J lost 4 bases, and 13 bases stayed unmatched. Germline values: CDR1 SGHRS, CDR2 YFSETQ.

The chain recombines TRBV11-2 with TRBJ2-2, with D unclear. The V gene lost 1 base and the J gene lost 0 bases, with 9 bases spanning the gap. The CDR3 covers 16 residues. The germline CDR1 and CDR2 sequences are SGHAT and FQNNGV. CDR3 nucleotides: TGTGCCAGCAGCTTAGTCCAGAGCGCGAACACCGGGGAGCTGTTTTTT. Translation gives CASSLVQSANTGELFF.

This rearrangement joins TRBV6-5 to TRBJ2-7, with TRBD1 identical over 9 bases. The CDR3 contains 14 residues. V dropped 6 bases and J dropped 5; count of bases not matched to a gene: 8. Germline CDR1 MNHEY, CDR2 SVGAGI. This chain's CDR3 is CASRATGGSDEQYV. The CDR3 DNA reads TGTGCCAGCAGGGCGACAGGGGGGAGCGACGAGCAGTACGTC.

This clone occurred a few times. The chain combines TRBV30 with TRBJ1-2; D ambiguous. Germline CDR1 is GTSNPN and CDR2 is SVGIG (reference sequence). This CDR3 has 12 residues. V was clipped by 2 bases and J by 7 bases, with 11 bases between them. The CDR3 is CAWSPRRGGYTF. The CDR3 DNA is TGTGCCTGGAGTCCCAGAAGAGGTGGCTACACCTTC. Based on the CDR3 plus reference TRBV30 and TRBJ1-2, the full variable domain is SQTIHQWPATLVQPVGSPLSLECTVEGTSNPNLYWYRQAAGRGLQLLFYSVGIGQISSEVPQNLSASRPQDRQFILSSKKLLLSDSGFYLCAWSPRRGGYTFGSGTRLTVV.

V and J are TRBV5-1 and TRBJ2-3; TRBD2 matches at 8 bases. The CDR3 has 14 amino acids. Unmatched junction bases numbered 5, after V lost 7 bases and J lost 1 base. From germline, CDR1 is SGHRS and CDR2 YFSETQ. In nucleotides, the CDR3 is TGCGCCAGCGGTGAGACTAGCGGCACAGATACGCAGTATTTT. It yields the protein CASGETSGTDTQYF.

This chain uses TRBV18 with TRBJ1-3; TRBD1 matches at 7 bases. Germline V gene data show CDR1 as KGHSH and CDR2 as LQKENI. The CDR3 extends over 13 amino acids. V lost 5 bases to trimming and J lost 4 bases; unmatched junction nucleotides: 2. The CDR3 DNA reads TGTGCCAGCTCAACAGGGGACGGAAACACCATATATTTT. Protein: CASSTGDGNTIYF. Looking up the rest from reference TRBV18 and TRBJ1-3 gives the full variable domain: NAGVMQNPRHLVRRRGQEARLRCSPMKGHSHVYWYRQLPEEGLKFMVYLQKENIIDESGMPKERFSAEFPKEGPSILRIQQVVRGDSAAYFCASSTGDGNTIYFGEGSWLTVV.

The chain joins TRBV9 to TRBJ2-1; the match to TRBD2 covers 8 bases. Germline V gene lookup returns CDR1 SGDLS and CDR2 YYNGEE. Trimming removed 0 bases from V and 6 bases from J; junction bases left unmatched: 5. The CDR3 sequence is 15 residues long. The CDR3 region is CASSVGASGGNEQFF. CDR3 in DNA: TGTGCCAGCAGCGTAGGAGCGAGCGGGGGCAATGAGCAGTTCTTC. Full variable domain (rest looked up from reference TRBV9 and TRBJ2-1): DSGVTQTPKHLITATGQRVTLRCSPRSGDLSVYWYQQSLDQGLQFLIQYYNGEERAKGNILERFSAQQFPDLHSELNLSSLELGDSALYFCASSVGASGGNEQFFGPGTRLTVL.

This chain connects TRBV28 to TRBJ1-5; D perhaps matches TRBD1 (5 bases). The CDR3 extends over 16 amino acids. Trimming pared 6 bases from V and 0 bases from J, leaving 15 bases between. The germline gives CDR1 MDHEN, CDR2 SYDVKM. The CDR3 spells CASSLGTEYSNQPQHF. For the CDR3, the DNA is TGTGCCAGCAGCCTTGGGACTGAATATAGCAATCAGCCCCAGCATTTT.

The chain is built from TRBV2 and TRBJ2-3; 8 bases line up with TRBD1. The CDR3 runs to 14 residues. CDR1 and CDR2 from the germline V gene are SNHLY and FYNNEI. V gave up 9 bases and J gave up 6 bases; unmatched junction bases: 11. The CDR3 nucleotides read TGTGCCAGTAAAGGCGACAGGGGCGGGGATACGCAGTATTTT. This sequence encodes CASKGDRGGDTQYF.

V and J are TRBV5-1 and TRBJ2-3, with 7 nucleotides matching TRBD2. The germline CDR1 and CDR2 sequences are SGHRS and YFSETQ. V gave up 2 bases and J gave up 1 base; unmatched junction bases: 4. There are 15 residues in the CDR3. The chain's CDR3 is CASSLAGRGTDTQYF. DNA of the CDR3: TGCGCCAGCAGCTTAGCGGGGAGGGGCACAGATACGCAGTATTTT.

V is TRBV6-1 and J is TRBJ1-5; D possibly corresponds to TRBD1 (6 bases). The CDR3 is made up of 16 amino acids. Trimming removed 4 bases from V and 6 bases from J, with 19 bases in between. CDR1 and CDR2 from the germline V gene are MNHNS and SASEGT. The CDR3 coding sequence is TGTGCCAGCAGTGCCCCAGTCGGGGGGGCTGTTCAGCCCCAGCATTTT. This codes for CASSAPVGGAVQPQHF.

CDR3 DNA: TGCGCCAGCAGCTCTAAAGCGGACACAGATACGCAGTATTTT. Amino acid sequence: CASSSKADTDTQYF. The chain recombines TRBV5-1 with TRBJ2-3; D is possibly TRBD2 (5 bases). Looked up from germline, CDR1 is SGHRS and CDR2 is YFSETQ. CDR3 length equals 14 residues. V was trimmed by 3 bases and J by 2 bases, leaving 10 bases between them.

The genes are TRBV6-5 and TRBJ2-7; 8 bases line up with TRBD2. This CDR3 is 14 amino acids long. The germline V gene has CDR1 MNHEY and CDR2 SVGAGI. J was trimmed by 7 bases and V by 7 bases; bases with no gene match: 12. The CDR3, as DNA: TGTGCCAGCATGGGAGCGGGGGTGATCCAGGAGCAGTACGTC. This encodes CASMGAGVIQEQYV.

The J gene is TRBJ1-1, the V gene TRBV5-6, with 9 bases matching TRBD1. The CDR3 extends over 16 amino acids. V gave up 4 bases and J gave up 5 bases; unmatched junction bases: 12. CDR1 and CDR2 (germline): SGHDT, YYEEEE. CDR3 protein: CASSDTYRGLRTEAFF. DNA of the CDR3: TGTGCCAGCAGCGATACCTACAGGGGGCTGAGGACTGAAGCTTTCTTT.

J is TRBJ1-6 and V is TRBV7-3; 8 bases align to TRBD1. The germline CDR1 and CDR2 sequences are SGHTA and FQGTGA. Germline trimming cut 1 base from V and 11 bases from J; bases unmatched to any gene: 4. CDR3 size: 14 residues. The CDR3 DNA is TGTGCCAGCAGCTTAATCCCGGGACAGGCACCCCTCCACTTT. The encoded protein is CASSLIPGQAPLHF.

Note on this clone: The same CDR3 arises from other DNA sequences in this sample as well. This sequence joins TRBV18 and TRBJ1-1; D not resolved. The germline V and J ends were trimmed by 1 base and 2 bases, with 8 bases remaining between them. The CDR3 spans 14 residues. The germline V gene encodes CDR1 KGHSH and CDR2 LQKENI. DNA of the CDR3: TGTGCCAGCTCACCACAGGCAGGTAACACTGAAGCTTTCTTT. This gives the protein CASSPQAGNTEAFF.

The chain recombines TRBV4-3 with TRBJ2-5; the D gene is possibly TRBD2 (5 bases). Germline CDR1 reads LGHNA; CDR2 reads YSLEER. The CDR3 is 12 residues long. Trimming took 3 bases from V and 7 from J, leaving 9 bases between them. The CDR3 sequence is CASSQEVGTQYF. The CDR3 DNA reads as TGCGCCAGCAGCCAGGAGGTCGGGACCCAGTACTTC.

The genes are TRBV7-9 and TRBJ1-4; the D gene is possibly TRBD1 (5 bases). CDR3 length: 14 residues. V lost 5 bases and J lost 7, with 14 bases in between. Per the germline V gene, CDR1 is SEHNR and CDR2 is FQNEAQ (reference sequence). The CDR3 DNA is TGTGCCAGCAGCCCAACAGGCACGGGTGAAAAACTGTTTTTT. Its protein product is CASSPTGTGEKLFF.

Comment on this clone: The sample carries other DNA sequences with the same CDR3. This chain links TRBV5-4 with TRBJ2-2; D unresolved. The CDR3 totals 13 residues. Trimming took off 2 bases at V and 1 base at J, with 3 bases between the two ends. Germline V gene lookup returns CDR1 SGHNT and CDR2 YYREEE (reference sequence). This chain's CDR3 is CASSLQNTGELFF. The CDR3 region has the DNA TGTGCCAGCAGCTTACAGAACACCGGGGAGCTGTTTTTT.

CDR3 region: CATSGGSAGSYNEQFF. The CDR3 coding sequence is TGTGCCACCAGCGGGGGGTCCGCCGGGTCCTACAATGAGCAGTTCTTC. V gene TRBV24-1 combines with J gene TRBJ2-1; 7 bases fit TRBD2. J gave up 1 base and V 7 bases, and 9 bases lay outside the gene matches. CDR1 and CDR2 from the germline V gene are KGHDR and SFDVKD. This CDR3 region has 16 residues.

V and J are TRBV9 and TRBJ2-3; a weak D match, TRBD2 (5 bases). Germline CDR1 reads SGDLS; CDR2 reads YYNGEE. V was clipped by 4 bases and J by 2 bases, with 17 bases between them. The CDR3 sequence is 16 residues long. This chain's CDR3 is CASSPRGGVLTDTQYF. The CDR3 DNA is TGTGCCAGCAGCCCACGGGGTGGAGTACTCACAGATACGCAGTATTTT.

The chain couples TRBV7-9 to TRBJ2-3; 16 nucleotides line up with TRBD2. CDR3 length equals 18 residues. J gave up 1 base and V 3 bases, and 4 bases lay outside the gene matches. Germline loops: CDR1 SEHNR, CDR2 FQNEAQ (reference sequence). The CDR3 loop is CASSFGTSGRAGTDTQYF. CDR3 bases: TGTGCCAGCAGCTTCGGGACTAGCGGGAGGGCCGGCACAGATACGCAGTATTTT. The whole variable domain, filled in from reference TRBV7-9 and TRBJ2-3, reads DTGVSQNPRHKITKRGQNVTFRCDPISEHNRLYWYRQTLGQGPEFLTYFQNEAQLEKSRLLSDRFSAERPKGSFSTLEIQRTEQGDSAMYLCASSFGTSGRAGTDTQYFGPGTRLTVL.